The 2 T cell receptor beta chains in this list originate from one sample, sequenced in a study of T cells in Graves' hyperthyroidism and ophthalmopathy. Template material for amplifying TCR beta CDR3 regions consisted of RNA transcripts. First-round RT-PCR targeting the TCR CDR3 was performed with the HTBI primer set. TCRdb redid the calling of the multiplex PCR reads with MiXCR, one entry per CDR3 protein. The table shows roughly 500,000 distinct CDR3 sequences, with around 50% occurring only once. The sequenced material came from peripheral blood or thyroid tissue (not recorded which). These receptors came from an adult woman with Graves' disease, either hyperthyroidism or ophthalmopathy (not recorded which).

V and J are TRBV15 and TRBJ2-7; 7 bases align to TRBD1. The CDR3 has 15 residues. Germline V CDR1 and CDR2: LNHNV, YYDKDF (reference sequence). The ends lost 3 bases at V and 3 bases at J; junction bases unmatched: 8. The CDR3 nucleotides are TGTGCCACCAGCAGCGGGATGGGACAGCACTACGAGCAGTACTTC. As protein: CATSSGMGQHYEQYF. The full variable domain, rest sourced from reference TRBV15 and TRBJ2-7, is DAMVIQNPRYQVTQFGKPVTLSCSQTLNHNVMYWYQQKSSQAPKLLFHYYDKDFNNEADTPDNFQSRRPNTSFCFLDIRSPGLGDTAMYLCATSSGMGQHYEQYFGPGTRLTVT.

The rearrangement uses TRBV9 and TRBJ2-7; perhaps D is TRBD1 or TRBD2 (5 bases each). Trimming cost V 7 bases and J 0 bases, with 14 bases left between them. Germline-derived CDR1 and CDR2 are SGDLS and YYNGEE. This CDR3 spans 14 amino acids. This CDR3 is CASGAGDSSYEQYF. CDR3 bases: TGTGCCAGCGGCGCGGGTGACAGCTCCTACGAGCAGTACTTC.